This T cell receptor beta chain was captured in a study of shared clonotypes between healthy human individuals. The wider study: Donors consisted of a couple of women and three men between 18 and 49. Study-wide results and caveats: Non-shared clonotypes showed lower generation probabilities than clonotypes common to all four donors. Tissues were not sampled, only blood, and their repertoires likely differ.

Trimming cost V 5 bases and J 7 bases, with 15 bases left between them. Looked up from germline, CDR1 is SNHLY and CDR2 is FYNNEI. This CDR3 comprises 14 residues. Subsets obtained from CD4+ cells comprised CD45RA+ naive and CD45RA-negative memory cells. Generated by immunoSEQ multiplex PCR, the TCRdb table keeps only in-frame clones and is missing some. The sample shows around 1,100,000 clones, about 72% of them seen only once. This clone was observed a handful of times. Its antigen is as yet unknown. The genes are TRBV2 and TRBJ1-5; no clear D gene. The source is a man aged 18 to 29 in good health. Some clones in this sample may be carry-over from other donors' samples. What was sequenced was memory CD4+ T cells from PBMCs. Subset in this sample: CD45RA-negative fraction. CDR3: CASSLDSTKQPQHF. The CDR3 nucleotides are TGTGCCAGCAGTCTGGACTCTACGAAGCAGCCCCAGCATTTT.